The present T cell receptor beta chain was sequenced within a study of shared clonotypes between healthy human individuals (dated by TCRdb to 2019 to 2021). In terms of the full investigation: A couple of women and a few men aged 18 to 49 years were included in the cohort. Per donor, three plates each were used for CD4 naive and CD4 memory, two for CD8 naive, and one for CD8 memory. To estimate repertoire size and how much clonotypes are shared between individuals, the study performed deep sequencing of blood TCR repertoires from roughly five healthy adults. Libraries were prepared and TCR repertoires were sequenced by different laboratories using diverse techniques, in order to increase sequencing depth and limit assay-specific biases. Per donor, leukapheresis produced somewhere between about 0.94 and 10 billion PBMCs. The paper's findings and limits, for the study overall: The small number of donors limited the genetic and exposure-history diversity represented. Naive subsets generally had larger estimated clonotype richness than memory subsets. Higher generation probabilities were observed for clonotypes shared by all four sorted-subset donors than for non-shared clonotypes. About 5% of naive CD4, 3.5% of naive CD8, 2.3% of memory CD4, and roughly 0.4% of memory CD8 clonotypes were shared across several donors. Pairwise subsampling indicated that sequencing depth was expected to affect the degree of clonotype sharing among donors. Incomplete sequencing was indicated by rarefaction of sorted-subset datasets, despite the large sequencing depth. Sampling was restricted to blood, and TCR repertoires in tissue are likely to differ from TCR repertoires in blood.

Donors were healthy HIV-negative adults with no recently reported acute infections or vaccinations. Every donor was a Caucasian adult living in Nashville, Tennessee, USA. CD4+ T cells were enriched through magnetic negative selection, after which naive cells were positively selected on CD45RA and the remaining negative fraction served as the memory subset. After blood collection by leukapheresis, PBMCs were isolated using Ficoll-Histopaque density gradient centrifugation and then cryopreserved in the vapor phase of liquid nitrogen. Analytical flow cytometry was used to check the purity and quantity of each magnetically sorted T cell population. From each sorted fraction, genomic DNA was isolated and quantified by UV absorbance on a Nanodrop 2000c. At the junction V is shortened by 7 bases and J by 9 bases; bases outside the gene matches: 10. In the germline V gene, CDR1 corresponds to MDHEN and CDR2 to SYDVKM. The CDR3 holds 13 amino acids from the cysteine to the phenylalanine. Just CDR3 DNA is preserved here, 39 bases in frame from base 1.

Using the deep immunoSEQ assay, TCR CDR3 regions were amplified from genomic DNA by multiplex PCR. Genomic DNA extracted from each cell subset was distributed evenly over all wells of several immunoSEQ 96-well plates, and each plate served as one replicate. Each replicate PCR for sorted subsets received approximately 200 ng genomic DNA, equal to around 32,000 T cell genomes. The purified libraries were quantified using a Qubit 3.0 fluorometer, sized with a Bioanalyzer 2100, and then quantified again using the KAPA Library Quantification kit. Every immunoSEQ 96-well plate was sequenced on a dedicated single-read 150-cycle Illumina NextSeq 550 flow cell. Under the source paper's analysis protocol: Because the immunoSEQ output held only junctional sequences and lacked quality scores, the filtering could not match the filtering applied to full-length reads. Sequences were annotated with PyIR, a Python wrapper for IgBLAST v1.9, using IMGT germline references to assign V/J genes and CDR3. Reads were filtered out if the reads had weak V/J assignments (E-value above 1e-6), no CDR3, stop codons, out-of-frame junctions, or ambiguous translated residues. A V3J clonotype was defined by an identical inferred V gene, J gene, and CDR3 amino acid sequence. Percentage overlap between repertoires was calculated by dividing the number of shared unique clonotypes by the size of the smaller repertoire. Three approaches were used to assess repertoire richness: RTK rarefaction, the Chao1 estimator, and Recon v2.1 estimates of unobserved clonotypes. OLGA was used to compute generation probabilities for all TCRbeta clonotypes that the gDNA method yielded from a few donors. Not all clones reach the TCRdb copy of this immuneACCESS table, which keeps in-frame sequences only. Checked studies attribute under half of the gap to unresolved V genes and leave the rest unexplained. Clonal size and the V and J genes are those of that table, whereas D and trimming came from the DNA. This sample comprises 1.4 million or so clones, roughly 98.5% of them detected only once. Around 0.38% of the sample lies in the top ten.

Points on this clone: Its antigen specificity is not known. Base qualities are not recorded, but no much larger clone differs from it by a single base.

The sequencing sample was made of naive CD4+ T cells sorted from blood. This specimen's cell subset or site label, per the study, means: CD45RA+ positively selected. This clonotype was obtained from a man younger than 45 in good health. Here the chain combines TRBV28 and TRBJ1-1, with 8 bases matching TRBD1. The DNA is as follows: TGTGCCAGCAAACCCGGACAGGGTGGGAAAGCTTTCTTT. Its protein is CASKPGQGGKAFF.